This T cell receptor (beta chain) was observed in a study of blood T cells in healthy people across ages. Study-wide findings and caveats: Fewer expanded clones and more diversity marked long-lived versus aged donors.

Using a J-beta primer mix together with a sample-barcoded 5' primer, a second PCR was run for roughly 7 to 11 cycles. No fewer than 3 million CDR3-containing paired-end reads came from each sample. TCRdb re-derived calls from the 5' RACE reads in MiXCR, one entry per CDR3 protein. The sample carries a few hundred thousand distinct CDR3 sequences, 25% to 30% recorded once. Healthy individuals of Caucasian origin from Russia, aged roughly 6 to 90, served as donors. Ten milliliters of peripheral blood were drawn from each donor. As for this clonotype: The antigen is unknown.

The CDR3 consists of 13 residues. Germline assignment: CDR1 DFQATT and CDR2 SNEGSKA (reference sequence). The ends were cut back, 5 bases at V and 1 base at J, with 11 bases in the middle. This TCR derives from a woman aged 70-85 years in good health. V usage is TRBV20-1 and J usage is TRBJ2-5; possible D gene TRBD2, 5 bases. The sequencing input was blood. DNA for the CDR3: TGCAGTGCTGGACGGACTCTCCAAGAGACCCAGTACTTC. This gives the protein CSAGRTLQETQYF.